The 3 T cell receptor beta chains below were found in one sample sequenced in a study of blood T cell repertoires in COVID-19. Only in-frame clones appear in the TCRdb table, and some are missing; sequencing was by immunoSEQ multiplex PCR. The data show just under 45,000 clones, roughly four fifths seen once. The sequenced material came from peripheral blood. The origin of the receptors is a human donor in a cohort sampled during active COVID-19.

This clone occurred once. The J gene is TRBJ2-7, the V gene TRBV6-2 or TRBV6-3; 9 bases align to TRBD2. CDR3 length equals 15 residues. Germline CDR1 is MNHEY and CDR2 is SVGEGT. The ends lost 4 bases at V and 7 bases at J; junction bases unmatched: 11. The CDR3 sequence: CASSFPGLAGWEQYF. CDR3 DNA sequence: TGTGCCAGCAGTTTCCCCGGGCTAGCGGGGTGGGAGCAGTACTTC.

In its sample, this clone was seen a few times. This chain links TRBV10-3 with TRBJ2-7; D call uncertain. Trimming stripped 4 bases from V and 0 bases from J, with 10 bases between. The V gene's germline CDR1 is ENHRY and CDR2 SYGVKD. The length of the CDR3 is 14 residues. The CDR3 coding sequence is TGTGCCATCAGTGTGCGCGAAAACTCCTACGAGCAGTACTTC. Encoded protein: CAISVRENSYEQYF.

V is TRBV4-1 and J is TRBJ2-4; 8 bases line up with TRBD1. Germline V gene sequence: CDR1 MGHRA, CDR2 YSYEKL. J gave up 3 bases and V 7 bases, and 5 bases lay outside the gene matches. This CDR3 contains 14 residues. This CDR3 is CASTQTGGKNIQYF. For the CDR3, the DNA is TGCGCCAGCACTCAAACAGGGGGCAAAAACATTCAGTACTTC.